This entry lists 4 T cell receptor beta chains sequenced from one sample in a study of CD8 T cells in Susac syndrome. An amount of RNA that ranged from roughly 0.5 to 1 ug was reverse transcribed with random hexamers. MiXCR, applied by TCRdb to the immunoSEQ multiplex PCR reads, yields one record per CDR3 protein. The sample includes some 120,000 distinct CDR3 sequences, about nine tenths of them seen just once. The sample was CD8+ T cells from PBMCs. The receptors come from a human donor in good health.

V gene TRBV5-1 combines with J gene TRBJ2-3; 14 nucleotides match TRBD2. The germline V gene has CDR1 SGHRS and CDR2 YFSETQ. There are 16 residues in the CDR3. V lost 4 bases and J lost 2; bases outside the gene matches: 3. CDR3 sequence reads: CASSPGLAGATDTQYF. CDR3 DNA: TGCGCCAGCAGCCCGGGACTAGCGGGAGCCACAGATACGCAGTATTTT.

V and J are TRBV4-2 and TRBJ1-3; D is possibly TRBD1 (6 bases). V lost 10 bases, J lost 2 bases, and 15 bases lay in between. CDR1 and CDR2 (germline): LGHNA, YNFKEQ. This CDR3 is 14 amino acids long. The CDR3 loop is CAIRDTPTGNTIYF. CDR3 nucleotide sequence: TGTGCCATCCGGGACACCCCGACTGGAAACACCATATATTTT.

V usage is TRBV28 and J usage is TRBJ2-2; D is undetermined. The CDR3 contains 13 residues. Germline CDR1 and CDR2: MDHEN and SYDVKM. The ends were cut back, 2 bases at V and 6 bases at J, with 7 bases in the middle. The CDR3 DNA follows: TGTGCCAGCAGTTTAATCGGTCCCGGGGAGCTGTTTTTT. Translating gives CASSLIGPGELFF. Looking up the rest from reference TRBV28 and TRBJ2-2 gives the full variable domain: DVKVTQSSRYLVKRTGEKVFLECVQDMDHENMFWYRQDPGLGLRLIYFSYDVKMKEKGDIPEGYSVSREKKERFSLILESASTNQTSMYLCASSLIGPGELFFGEGSRLTVL.

The DNA of the CDR3 is TGTGCCAGCAGCTTCGGGCGATCCGCCACAGATACGCAGTATTTT. Its protein is CASSFGRSATDTQYF. This chain uses TRBV5-4 with TRBJ2-3; D not certain. V lost 2 bases and J lost 2, with 12 bases in between. The CDR3 spans 15 residues. Germline V lookup: CDR1 SGHNT, CDR2 YYREEE (reference sequence).